Included here is one T cell receptor beta chain sequence, with context. Which antigen it targets is not known. Per-base quality was not reported, and no clone a single base away is much larger than it. This record belongs to a study of blood T cell repertoires in COVID-19 (dated by TCRdb to 2018 to 2020). With respect to the entire study: Samples from collaborators originated in the United States, Italy and Spain and spanned both the acute and convalescent phases of COVID-19. The prospective study material was composed of cDNA or gDNA derived from T cells, B-cell-depleted T cells, or PBMCs. The dataset comprised deeply sampled blood TCRbeta repertoires from subjects exposed to, actively infected with, or recovered from COVID-19. The repertoires were released in a freely available public database intended as a resource for research on the immune response to SARS-CoV-2. The samples were drawn from two sources: the first 160 participants of the ongoing ImmuneRACE study, and over 950 subjects contributed by 6 global collaborators. Sample metadata almost always included a de-identified subject ID, COVID-19 status, age in years and sex. Where HLA class I and class II types were available, the types were taken from metadata supplied by the sample provider, not from assay-based typing. What the study reported, not specific to this receptor: How much clinical and demographic metadata was included differed by source and by participant, and the metadata was provided uncurated.

The immunoSEQ Assay, a bias-controlled multiplex PCR, was used to amplify TCRbeta CDR3 regions from genomic DNA. The authors' pipeline ran thus. Within the assay, amplification of reference gene primers was used to estimate how many nucleated cells each sample contained. To quantify the absolute abundance of each unique TCRbeta CDR3 rearrangement, sequence reads were collapsed and filtered. Productive Simpson clonality was computed per sample as the square root of Simpson's diversity index over productive rearrangements. This immuneACCESS table, as held by TCRdb, lists in-frame sequences with V and J called but not all clones. Of the missing ones, under half trace to an unresolved V gene in checked studies; the others have no known cause. That table is the source of V, J and clone size, and D and trimming were worked out from the DNA. The sample table holds 80,000 to 100,000 clones, of which under 90% were seen once. Roughly 19% of the sample is held by the ten biggest clonotypes.

Taken from cysteine to phenylalanine, the CDR3 has 16 residues. CDR3 DNA is the only sequence kept; it has 48 bases, read in frame from the first base. Via the germline V gene, CDR1 is SGHDT and CDR2 YYEEEE. V trim: 4 bases; J trim: 4 bases; unmatched bases: 8. Whole blood was collected in K2EDTA tubes by collaborating institutions according to the institutions' own protocols. For TCRbeta analysis, collaborators shipped samples in one of three forms: frozen whole blood, isolated PBMCs, or DNA extracted from either of those sample types. The sample was peripheral blood. Recombination connected TRBV5-6 to TRBJ2-2; 9 of the junction bases match TRBD2. This TCR came from a human donor in a cohort sampled during active COVID-19. Here is the DNA: TGTGCCAGCAGCCACATTAGCGGGAGCGGCACCGGGGAGCTGTTTTTT. Its amino acids are CASSHISGSGTGELFF.